This T cell receptor (beta chain) was observed in a study of identical twins. The CDR3 consists of 13 residues. Germline-derived CDR1 and CDR2 are LGHDT and YNNKEL (reference sequence). The V end lost 4 bases, the J end lost 4 bases, and 10 bases lay between the germline ends. Study-level findings and limits: One should note that invariant MAIT and iNKT cells could partly confound zero-insertion analyses. Compared with unrelated sharing, twin-shared out-of-frame alpha sequences had more low-probability sequences. Cord blood beta clonotypes present at high abundance carried fewer insertions; no such pattern appeared in memory repertoires.

TCRdb processed the 5' RACE reads anew with MiXCR; each CDR3 protein has one entry. The sample records approximately 890,000 distinct CDR3 sequences, 12% being singletons. Only a few counts were recorded for this clonotype. Antigen: not known. The sample was also reused in another study, on yellow fever vaccine responses in identical twins.

The clonotype was recovered from a woman younger than 35 in good health. The chain is built from TRBV3-1 and TRBJ1-1; D is unresolved. Sequencing was done on a sample of PBMCs. The CDR3 is CASSPGELTEAFF. The DNA for the CDR3 is TGTGCCAGCAGCCCCGGCGAACTCACTGAAGCTTTCTTT.